The TCR beta chain described here comes from a study of neoadjuvant anti-PD-1 for oral cavity cancer. Findings of the study overall: PBMC Gini-index clonality exceeded responders' in non-responders post-nivolumab.

A note on this clone: Its target is unknown.

Germline CDR1 SGHAT, CDR2 FQNNGV. V lost 6 bases and J 2 bases, leaving 8 bases between the germline ends. The CDR3 consists of 13 residues. TCRdb's copy holds only in-frame clones and misses some; the assay was immunoSEQ multiplex PCR. This table has 14,000 to 15,000 clones, roughly 72% appearing once. The clonotype comes from a person aged 40 to 85 with oral cavity squamous cell carcinoma. The chain joins TRBV11-2 to TRBJ1-5, with a tentative D call TRBD1 (5 bases). The sequencing here drew on PBMCs, taken before nivolumab (anti-PD-1) treatment. For the CDR3, the DNA is TGTGCCAGCAGTCGGGGCCGCAATCAGCCCCAGCATTTT. Protein product: CASSRGRNQPQHF.